One and the same sample provided the 18 T cell receptor beta chains below, sequenced in a study of post-analysis software for immune sequencing data. The antigens these receptors bind are not known. Notes on the study in general: Comparison of patients with controls showed five TRBV segments more frequent in patients, TRBV5-6, TRBV5-1 and TRBV20-1 among them.

Unique molecular identifiers had been added to the TCR beta cDNA libraries. MiXCR was run by TCRdb on the PCR reads, yielding one entry per CDR3 protein. The sample lists some 690,000 distinct CDR3 sequences, 25% to 30% occurring once. Sequenced input: blood. These TCRs come from a girl under 18 with multiple sclerosis.

V is TRBV6-5 and J is TRBJ2-5, with TRBD1 identical over 7 bases. CDR3 size: 13 residues. Trimming took 6 bases from V and 5 from J; bases not matched to a gene: 6. The V gene's germline CDR1 is MNHEY and CDR2 SVGAGI. CDR3 nucleotides: TGTGCCAGCAGGCCGACAGGGTACGAGACCCAGTACTTC. This translates into CASRPTGYETQYF.

The V and J genes are TRBV20-1 and TRBJ1-6, with D maybe TRBD1 (5 bases). V lost 1 base and J lost 7, with 8 bases in between. Germline assignment: CDR1 DFQATT and CDR2 SNEGSKA (reference sequence). The CDR3 is 13 amino acids. CDR3 protein: CSARGDGNSPLHF. DNA of the CDR3: TGCAGTGCTAGAGGGGACGGGAATTCACCCCTCCACTTT.

In this sample, this clonotype turned up a few times. The J gene is TRBJ1-6, the V gene TRBV18; D unclear. The CDR3 consists of 15 residues. Trimming removed 1 base from V and 2 bases from J, with 6 bases in between. Germline assignment: CDR1 KGHSH and CDR2 LQKENI. In nucleotides, the CDR3 is TGTGCCAGCTCACCACAGGATACCTATAATTCACCCCTCCACTTT. This translates into CASSPQDTYNSPLHF.

The CDR3 DNA reads TGTGCCAGCAGCTTAGTTGGGACAGGGGGGCATGGCTACACCTTC. Protein product: CASSLVGTGGHGYTF. V is TRBV7-9 and J is TRBJ1-2, with 11 bases fitting TRBD1. CDR3 size: 15 residues. V dropped 1 base and J dropped 6; count of bases not matched to a gene: 4. Germline CDR1 is SEHNR and CDR2 is FQNEAQ (reference sequence).

V and J are TRBV18 and TRBJ2-2; TRBD1 matches at 7 bases. The CDR3 is 17 amino acids. CDR1 and CDR2 from the germline V gene are KGHSH and LQKENI. With V trimmed by 2 bases and J by 4 bases, 10 bases remained unmatched. CDR3 amino acids: CASSPNRQGRGTGELFF. The CDR3 DNA reads as TGTGCCAGCTCACCAAATCGACAGGGCCGGGGCACCGGGGAGCTGTTTTTT.

This clonotype came up many times. The chain joins TRBV9 to TRBJ1-2; maybe TRBD1 (5 bases). From germline, CDR1 is SGDLS and CDR2 YYNGEE. V gave up 3 bases and J gave up 6 bases, with 18 bases separating them. CDR3 length: 15 residues. The CDR3 spells CASSGWGGRPDGYTF. CDR3 sequence (DNA): TGTGCCAGCAGCGGATGGGGGGGACGGCCCGATGGCTACACCTTC.

V is TRBV2 and J is TRBJ2-7; TRBD2 matches at 8 bases. The junction had 4 bases not matched to a gene; V was cut back by 3 bases and J by 3 bases. The CDR3 consists of 14 residues. The germline gives CDR1 SNHLY, CDR2 FYNNEI. CDR3 loop: CASSDSGGYYEQYF. CDR3 nucleotides: TGTGCCAGCAGTGACAGCGGGGGATACTACGAGCAGTACTTC.

This clonotype was picked up a small number of times. The chain employs TRBV9 and TRBJ1-2; 9 bases are shared with TRBD1. Per germline, CDR1 SGDLS and CDR2 YYNGEE. With V trimmed by 2 bases and J by 7 bases, 12 bases remained unmatched. The CDR3 extends over 16 amino acids. The CDR3: CASSVGTGRAQGGYTF. The CDR3 nucleotides are TGTGCCAGCAGCGTCGGGACAGGGAGGGCGCAAGGTGGCTACACCTTC.

This clonotype was observed a few times. The gene calls are TRBV5-1 and TRBJ1-1; possibly TRBD1 for D (5 bases). Deletions cut 4 bases from V and 8 bases from J, with 9 bases between. Germline lookup yields CDR1 SGHRS and CDR2 YFSETQ. The CDR3 runs to 11 residues. The CDR3 DNA reads TGCGCCAGCAGCCTGGGACGGGAAGCTTTCTTT. Translated: CASSLGREAFF.

Only a few counts were recorded for this clonotype. The chain joins TRBV20-1 to TRBJ2-4; D not certain. The V end was cut by 2 bases, the J end by 1 base, with 18 bases between. This CDR3 contains 17 residues. Looked up from germline, CDR1 is DFQATT and CDR2 is SNEGSKA (reference sequence). The CDR3 DNA reads as TGCAGTGCTAGATTCCCCACTGGCGTAGGCGCCAAAAACATTCAGTACTTC. Amino acid sequence: CSARFPTGVGAKNIQYF.

The chain is built from TRBV28 and TRBJ2-5; D possibly corresponds to TRBD1 (7 bases). The end of the DNA is better explained by TRBJ2-7, so the J call may be wrong. The CDR3 is 15 amino acids. Germline V lookup: CDR1 MDHEN, CDR2 SYDVKM. In DNA, the CDR3 is TGTGCCAGCAGTAATCAGGGGGGTTTCGTTTACGAGCAGTACTTC. Translating it yields CASSNQGGFVYEQYF.

The CDR3 region has the DNA TGTGCCAGCACCCTCAGACAGGGAAACTACGAGCAGTACTTC. This gives the protein CASTLRQGNYEQYF. This chain uses TRBV6-2 or TRBV6-3 with TRBJ2-5; TRBD1 matches 7 bases. Gene TRBJ2-7 matches the end of the DNA better, so the J call may be wrong. The CDR3 spans 14 residues. Germline loops: CDR1 MNHEY, CDR2 SVGEGT.

This chain connects TRBV6-2 or TRBV6-3 to TRBJ1-5; no clear D gene. V dropped 2 bases and J dropped 5 bases, with 10 bases sitting between them. The CDR3 loop spans 14 amino acids. Germline CDR1 is MNHEY and CDR2 is SVGEGT. The CDR3, as DNA: TGTGCCAGCAGTTACCAACGCCGAGATCAGCCCCAGCATTTT. This encodes CASSYQRRDQPQHF.

In its sample, this clonotype was seen once. This chain uses TRBV5-1 with TRBJ1-2; maybe TRBD1 (6 bases). The germline V gene encodes CDR1 SGHRS and CDR2 YFSETQ. The CDR3 is 16 amino acids. V lost 0 bases, J lost 8 bases, and 20 bases lay in between. The CDR3 spells CASSLDLGGQGGGYTF. DNA of the CDR3: TGCGCCAGCAGCTTGGACCTAGGGGGGCAGGGTGGCGGCTACACCTTC.

The J gene is TRBJ2-1, the V gene TRBV20-1, with 7 bases fitting TRBD1. Germline V lookup: CDR1 DFQATT, CDR2 SNEGSKA (reference sequence). Trimming cost V 3 bases and J 0 bases; bases outside gene matches: 8. The CDR3 has 16 residues. CDR3 DNA: TGCAGTGCTAGGACGGGACAGACGAGCTCCTACAATGAGCAGTTCTTC. Amino acids: CSARTGQTSSYNEQFF.

The rearrangement joins TRBV7-2 to TRBJ2-1, with 7 bases fitting TRBD2. The CDR3 loop spans 17 amino acids. Germline values: CDR1 SGHTA, CDR2 FQGNSA. The V segment lost 4 bases and the J segment 5 bases; nucleotides outside the gene matches: 14. The CDR3 region has the DNA TGTGCCAGCAGCTACCAAACCGCGGGGCTAGCGGACAATGAGCAGTTCTTC. Translating gives CASSYQTAGLADNEQFF.

This clonotype was found a few times. The genes are TRBV19 and TRBJ1-1; no reliable D call. V was pared by 8 bases and J by 2 bases, with 21 bases between. The germline V gene has CDR1 LNHDA and CDR2 SQIVND (reference sequence). The CDR3 loop spans 16 amino acids. CDR3 sequence (DNA): TGTGCCAGTTACTCAGCCGGAACAAGCCCAAACACTGAAGCTTTCTTT. It translates to CASYSAGTSPNTEAFF.

As regards this clonotype: One junction end disagrees with the germline gene, perhaps due to a read error. V is TRBV7-9 and J is TRBJ2-7; 9 bases align to TRBD1. The DNA end is a closer match to TRBJ2-5, so the J assignment may be wrong. CDR3 size: 15 residues. The germline V gene encodes CDR1 SEHNR and CDR2 FQNEAQ (reference sequence). The CDR3 DNA is TGTGCCAGCAGCCTAGCGACGACAGGGGGTGAGACCCAGTACTTC. This sequence encodes CASSLATTGGETQYF.